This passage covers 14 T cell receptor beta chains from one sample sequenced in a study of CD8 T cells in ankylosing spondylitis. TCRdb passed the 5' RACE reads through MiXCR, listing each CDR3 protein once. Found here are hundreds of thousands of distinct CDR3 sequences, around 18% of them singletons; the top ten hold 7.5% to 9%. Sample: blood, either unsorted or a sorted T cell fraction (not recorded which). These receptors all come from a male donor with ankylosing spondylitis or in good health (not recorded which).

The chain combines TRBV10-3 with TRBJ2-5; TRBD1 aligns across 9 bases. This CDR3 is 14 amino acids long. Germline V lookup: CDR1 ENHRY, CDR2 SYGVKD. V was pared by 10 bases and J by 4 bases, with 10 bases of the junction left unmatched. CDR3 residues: CASWDRDGSETQYF. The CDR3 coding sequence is TGTGCCAGCTGGGACAGGGATGGATCAGAGACCCAGTACTTC.

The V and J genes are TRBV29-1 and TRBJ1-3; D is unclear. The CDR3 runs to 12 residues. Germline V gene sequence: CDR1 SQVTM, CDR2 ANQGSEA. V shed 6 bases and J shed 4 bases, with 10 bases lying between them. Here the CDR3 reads CSVGEQGNTIYF. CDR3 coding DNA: TGCAGCGTGGGTGAACAGGGAAACACCATATATTTT. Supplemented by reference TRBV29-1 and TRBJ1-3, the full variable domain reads SAVISQKPSRDICQRGTSLTIQCQVDSQVTMMFWYRQQPGQSLTLIATANQGSEATYESGFVIDKFPISRPNLTFSTLTVSNMSPEDSSIYLCSVGEQGNTIYFGEGSWLTVV.

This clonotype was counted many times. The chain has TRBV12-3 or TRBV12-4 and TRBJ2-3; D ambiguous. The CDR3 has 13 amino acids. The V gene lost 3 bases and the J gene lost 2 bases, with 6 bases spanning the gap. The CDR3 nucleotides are TGTGCCAGCAGTTTGCCAAACACAGATACGCAGTATTTT. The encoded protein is CASSLPNTDTQYF.

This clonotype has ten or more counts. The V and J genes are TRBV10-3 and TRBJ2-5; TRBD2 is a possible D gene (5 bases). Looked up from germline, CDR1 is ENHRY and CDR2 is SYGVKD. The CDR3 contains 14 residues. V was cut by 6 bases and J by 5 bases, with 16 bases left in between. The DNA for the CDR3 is TGTGCCATCAGGGGTGGACTCGGGGAGGAGACCCAGTACTTC. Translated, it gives CAIRGGLGEETQYF.

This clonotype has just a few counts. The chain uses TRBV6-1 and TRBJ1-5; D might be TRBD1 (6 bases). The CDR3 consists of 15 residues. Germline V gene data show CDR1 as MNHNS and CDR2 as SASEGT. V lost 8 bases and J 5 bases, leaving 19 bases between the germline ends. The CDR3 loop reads CASRSTDRYDQPQHF. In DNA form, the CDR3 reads TGTGCCAGCCGATCTACCGACAGGTACGATCAGCCCCAGCATTTT.

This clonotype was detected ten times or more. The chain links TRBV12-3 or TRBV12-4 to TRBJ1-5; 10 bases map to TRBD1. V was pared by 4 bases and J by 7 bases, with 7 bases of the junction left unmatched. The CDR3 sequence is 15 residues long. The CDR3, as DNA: TGTGCCAGCAGTTCATCCGGGACAGGGGACCAGCCCCAGCATTTT. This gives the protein CASSSSGTGDQPQHF.

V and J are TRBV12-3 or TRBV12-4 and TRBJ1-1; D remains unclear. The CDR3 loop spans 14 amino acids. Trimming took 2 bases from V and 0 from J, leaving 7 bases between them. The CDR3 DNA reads TGTGCCAGCAGTTTACAGGTGATGAACACTGAAGCTTTCTTT. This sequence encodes CASSLQVMNTEAFF.

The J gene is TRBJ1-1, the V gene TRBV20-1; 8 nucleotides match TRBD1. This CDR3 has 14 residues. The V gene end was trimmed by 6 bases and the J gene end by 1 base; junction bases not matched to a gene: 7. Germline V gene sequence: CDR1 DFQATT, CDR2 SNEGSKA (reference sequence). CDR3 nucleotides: TGCAGTGCAACCCGGACAGGGTGGAACACTGAAGCTTTCTTT. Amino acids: CSATRTGWNTEAFF.

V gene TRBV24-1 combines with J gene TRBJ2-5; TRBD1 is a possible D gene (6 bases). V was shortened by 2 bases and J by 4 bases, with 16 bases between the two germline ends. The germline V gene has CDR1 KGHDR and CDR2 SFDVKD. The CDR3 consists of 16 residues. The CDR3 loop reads CATSDSPGQTTETQYF. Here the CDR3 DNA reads TGTGCCACCAGTGATTCCCCGGGACAAACCACAGAGACCCAGTACTTC.

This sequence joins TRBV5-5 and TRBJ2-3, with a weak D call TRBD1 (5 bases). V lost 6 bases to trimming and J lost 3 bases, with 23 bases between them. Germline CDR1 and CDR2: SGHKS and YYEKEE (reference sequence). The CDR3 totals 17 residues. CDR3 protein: CASNRGQGILLTDTQYF. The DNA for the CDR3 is TGTGCCAGCAATCGAGGCCAGGGAATTCTCTTAACAGATACGCAGTATTTT.

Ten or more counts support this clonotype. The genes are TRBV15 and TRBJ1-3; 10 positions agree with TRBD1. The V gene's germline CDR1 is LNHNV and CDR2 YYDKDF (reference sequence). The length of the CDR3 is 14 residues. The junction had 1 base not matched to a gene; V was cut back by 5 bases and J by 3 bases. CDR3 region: CATSGQGVGNTIYF. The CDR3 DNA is TGTGCCACCAGCGGACAGGGGGTTGGAAACACCATATATTTT.

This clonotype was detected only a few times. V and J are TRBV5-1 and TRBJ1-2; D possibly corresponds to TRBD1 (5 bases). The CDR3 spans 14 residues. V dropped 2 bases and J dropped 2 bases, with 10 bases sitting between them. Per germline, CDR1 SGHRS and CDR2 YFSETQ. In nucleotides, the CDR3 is TGCGCCAGCAGCTTAACAGGCTTCAACTATGGCTACACCTTC. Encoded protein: CASSLTGFNYGYTF. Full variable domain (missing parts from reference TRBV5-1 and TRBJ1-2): KAGVTQTPRYLIKTRGQQVTLSCSPISGHRSVSWYQQTPGQGLQFLFEYFSETQRNKGNFPGRFSGRQFSNSRSEMNVSTLELGDSALYLCASSLTGFNYGYTFGSGTRLTVV.

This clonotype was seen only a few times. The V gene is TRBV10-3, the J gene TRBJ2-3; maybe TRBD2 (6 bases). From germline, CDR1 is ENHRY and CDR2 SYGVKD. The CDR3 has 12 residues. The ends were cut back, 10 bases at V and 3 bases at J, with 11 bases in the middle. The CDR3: CATGGVTDTQYF. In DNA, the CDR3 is TGTGCCACCGGCGGGGTGACAGATACGCAGTATTTT.

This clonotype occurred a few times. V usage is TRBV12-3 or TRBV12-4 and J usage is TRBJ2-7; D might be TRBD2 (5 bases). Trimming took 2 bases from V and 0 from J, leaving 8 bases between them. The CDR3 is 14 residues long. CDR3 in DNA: TGTGCCAGCAGTTTAAGCGGTAGCTCCTACGAGCAGTACGTC. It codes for CASSLSGSSYEQYV.